This section outlines one TCR beta chain sequence together with its context. Its antigen is as yet unknown. The CDR3 has 14 amino acids. CDR1 is ENHRY and CDR2 is SYGVKD in the germline V gene. The V gene end was trimmed by 3 bases and the J gene end by 3 bases; junction bases not matched to a gene: 3. These data come from a study of shared clonotypes between healthy human individuals. For the study at large: Each donor contributed plates that comprised three CD4 naive, three CD4 memory, two CD8 naive and one CD8 memory. Whole-study results and caveats: Only blood was sampled, and tissue TCR repertoires likely differ from blood ones.

Around 220 ng DNA, 30,000 or so T cell genomes, went into each sorted-subset replicate PCR. Profiling relied on immunoSEQ multiplex PCR, and the TCRdb table lists in-frame clones only, not all of them. The table lists some 2,100,000 clones, 90% to 95% of them singletons. In the naive CD8 group, cells lacked CD45RO and were positively selected for CCR7, so terminally differentiated effector memory CD45RA+ cells were left out. HIV-negative, healthy adults without recent acute infections or vaccinations were the donors. Sequencing used naive CD8+ T cells from PBMCs. The TCR was taken from a man aged 18 to 35 in good health. Some clones in this sample may be carry-over from other donors' samples. V gene TRBV10-3 combines with J gene TRBJ2-7; 9 nucleotides align to TRBD1. This chain's CDR3 is CAISDGTGFYEQYF. The CDR3 nucleotides read TGTGCCATCAGTGATGGGACAGGGTTCTACGAGCAGTACTTC.